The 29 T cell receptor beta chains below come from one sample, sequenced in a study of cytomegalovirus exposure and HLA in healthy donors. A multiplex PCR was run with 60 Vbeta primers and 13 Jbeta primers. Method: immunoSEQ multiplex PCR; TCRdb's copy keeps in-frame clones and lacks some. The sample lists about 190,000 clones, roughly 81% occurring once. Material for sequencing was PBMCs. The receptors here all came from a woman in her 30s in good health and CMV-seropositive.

The CDR3 region is CAWSLPGGAPDTQYF. CDR3 bases: TGTGCCTGGAGTCTCCCAGGGGGCGCGCCAGATACGCAGTATTTT. The genes are TRBV30 and TRBJ2-3; 8 bases align to TRBD1. CDR3 length: 15 residues. V lost 2 bases to trimming and J lost 4 bases; unmatched junction nucleotides: 8. CDR1 and CDR2 from the germline V gene are GTSNPN and SVGIG (reference sequence).

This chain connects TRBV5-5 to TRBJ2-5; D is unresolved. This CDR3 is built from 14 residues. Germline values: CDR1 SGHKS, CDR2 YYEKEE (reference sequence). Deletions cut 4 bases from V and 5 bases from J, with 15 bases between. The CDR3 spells CASSEEGQRETQYF. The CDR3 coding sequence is TGTGCCAGCAGCGAAGAAGGCCAGAGGGAGACCCAGTACTTC.

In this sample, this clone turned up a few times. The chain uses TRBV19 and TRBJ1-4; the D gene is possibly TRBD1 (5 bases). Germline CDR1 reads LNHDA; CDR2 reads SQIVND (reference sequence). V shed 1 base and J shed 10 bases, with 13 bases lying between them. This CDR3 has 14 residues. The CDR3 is CASSIGGRRGKLFF. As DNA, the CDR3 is TGTGCCAGTAGTATAGGCGGCAGGAGGGGAAAACTGTTTTTT.

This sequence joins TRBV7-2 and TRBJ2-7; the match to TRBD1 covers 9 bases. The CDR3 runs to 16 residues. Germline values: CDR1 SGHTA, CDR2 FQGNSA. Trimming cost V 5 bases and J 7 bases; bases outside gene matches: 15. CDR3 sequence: CASSKRGLQGAGEQYF. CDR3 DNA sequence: TGTGCCAGCAGCAAAAGGGGCCTACAGGGGGCAGGAGAGCAGTACTTC.

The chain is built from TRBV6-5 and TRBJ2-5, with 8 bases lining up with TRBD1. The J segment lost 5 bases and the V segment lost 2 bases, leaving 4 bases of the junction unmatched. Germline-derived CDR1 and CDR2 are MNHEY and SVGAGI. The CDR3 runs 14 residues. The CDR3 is CASSYRDRRETQYF. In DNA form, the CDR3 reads TGTGCCAGCAGTTACCGGGACAGGCGGGAGACCCAGTACTTC.

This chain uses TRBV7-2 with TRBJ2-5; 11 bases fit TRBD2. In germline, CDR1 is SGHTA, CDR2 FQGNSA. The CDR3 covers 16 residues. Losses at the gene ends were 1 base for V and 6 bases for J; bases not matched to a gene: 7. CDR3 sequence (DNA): TGTGCCAGCAGCTTAGATTTAGCGGGAGGGCTTAAGACCCAGTACTTC. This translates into CASSLDLAGGLKTQYF. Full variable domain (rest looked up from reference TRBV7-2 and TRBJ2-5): GAGVSQSPSNKVTEKGKDVELRCDPISGHTALYWYRQSLGQGLEFLIYFQGNSAPDKSGLPSDRFSAERTGGSVSTLTIQRTQQEDSAVYLCASSLDLAGGLKTQYFGPGTRLLVL.

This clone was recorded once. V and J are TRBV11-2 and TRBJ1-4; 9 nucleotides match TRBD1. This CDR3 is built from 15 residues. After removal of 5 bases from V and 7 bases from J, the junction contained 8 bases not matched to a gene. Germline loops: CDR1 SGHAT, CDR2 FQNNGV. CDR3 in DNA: TGTGCCAGCAGCGCTAACAGGGGGCAGGGTGAAAAACTGTTTTTT. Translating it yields CASSANRGQGEKLFF.

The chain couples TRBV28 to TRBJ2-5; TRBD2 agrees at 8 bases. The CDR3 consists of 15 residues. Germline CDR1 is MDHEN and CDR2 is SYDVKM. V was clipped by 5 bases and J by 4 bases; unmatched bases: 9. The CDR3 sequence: CASSPPPGGRETQYF. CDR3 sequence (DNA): TGTGCCAGCAGTCCCCCTCCGGGGGGGCGAGAGACCCAGTACTTC.

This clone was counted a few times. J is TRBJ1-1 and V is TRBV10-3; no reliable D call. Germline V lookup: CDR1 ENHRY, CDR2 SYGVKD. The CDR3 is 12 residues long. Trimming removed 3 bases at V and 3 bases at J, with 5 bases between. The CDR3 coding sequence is TGTGCCATCAGTGACTCCTACACTGAAGCTTTCTTT. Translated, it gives CAISDSYTEAFF.

CDR3 sequence reads: CASSRTGTPYEQYF. For the CDR3, the DNA is TGTGCCAGCAGCCGGACAGGCACGCCGTACGAGCAGTACTTC. The chain has TRBV5-4 and TRBJ2-7; 7 bases are a match to TRBD1. The germline V gene has CDR1 SGHNT and CDR2 YYREEE (reference sequence). V lost 4 bases, J lost 4 bases, and 8 bases stayed unmatched. There are 14 residues in the CDR3. The full variable domain, its missing parts supplied by reference TRBV5-4 and TRBJ2-7, is ETGVTQSPTHLIKTRGQQVTLRCSSQSGHNTVSWYQQALGQGPQFIFQYYREEENGRGNFPPRFSGLQFPNYSSELNVNALELDDSALYLCASSRTGTPYEQYFGPGTRLTVT.

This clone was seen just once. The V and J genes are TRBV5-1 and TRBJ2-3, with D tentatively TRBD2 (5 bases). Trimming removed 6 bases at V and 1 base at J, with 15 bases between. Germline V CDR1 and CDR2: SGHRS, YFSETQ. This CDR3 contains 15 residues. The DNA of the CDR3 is TGCGCCAGCACTAAGGCTAGCACTCGCACAGATACGCAGTATTTT. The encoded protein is CASTKASTRTDTQYF.

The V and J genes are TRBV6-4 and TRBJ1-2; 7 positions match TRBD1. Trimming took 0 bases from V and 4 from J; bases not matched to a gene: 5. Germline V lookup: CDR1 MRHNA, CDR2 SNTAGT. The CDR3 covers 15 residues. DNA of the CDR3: TGTGCCAGCAGTGACTCTGCGACAGGGATCTATGGCTACACCTTC. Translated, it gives CASSDSATGIYGYTF.

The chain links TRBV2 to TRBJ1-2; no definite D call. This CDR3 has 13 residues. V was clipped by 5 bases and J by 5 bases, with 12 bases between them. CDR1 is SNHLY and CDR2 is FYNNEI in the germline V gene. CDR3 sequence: CASSPGVVYGYTF. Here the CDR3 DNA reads TGTGCCAGCAGTCCAGGCGTAGTATATGGCTACACCTTC.

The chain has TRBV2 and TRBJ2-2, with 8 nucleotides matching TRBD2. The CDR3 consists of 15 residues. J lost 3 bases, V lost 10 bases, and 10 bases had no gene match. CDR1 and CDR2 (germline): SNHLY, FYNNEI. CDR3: CATRREVIDTGELFF. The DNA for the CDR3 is TGTGCCACCCGGCGGGAGGTTATTGACACCGGGGAGCTGTTTTTT.

The CDR3 nucleotides read TGTGCCAGCAGCGTAGGTGCGACTATTGCCGGCGAGCAGTACTTC. It codes for CASSVGATIAGEQYF. This chain connects TRBV9 to TRBJ2-7; D possibly corresponds to TRBD2 (5 bases). Germline CDR1 is SGDLS and CDR2 is YYNGEE. Trimming pared 0 bases from V and 6 bases from J, leaving 16 bases between. CDR3 length: 15 amino acids. Filled out from reference TRBV9 and TRBJ2-7, the complete variable domain reads DSGVTQTPKHLITATGQRVTLRCSPRSGDLSVYWYQQSLDQGLQFLIQYYNGEERAKGNILERFSAQQFPDLHSELNLSSLELGDSALYFCASSVGATIAGEQYFGPGTRLTVT.

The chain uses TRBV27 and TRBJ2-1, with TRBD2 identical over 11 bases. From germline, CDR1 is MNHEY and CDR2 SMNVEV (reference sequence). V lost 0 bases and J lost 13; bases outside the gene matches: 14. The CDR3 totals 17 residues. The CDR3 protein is CASSLSSGLAGIPRQFF. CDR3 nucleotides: TGTGCCAGCAGTTTATCGAGTGGACTAGCGGGTATCCCACGACAGTTCTTC.

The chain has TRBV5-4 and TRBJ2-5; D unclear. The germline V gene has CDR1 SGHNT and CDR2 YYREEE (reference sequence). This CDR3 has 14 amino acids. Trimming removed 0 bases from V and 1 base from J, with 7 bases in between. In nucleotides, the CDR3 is TGTGCCAGCAGCTTGGACAGATTCCAAGAGACCCAGTACTTC. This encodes CASSLDRFQETQYF.

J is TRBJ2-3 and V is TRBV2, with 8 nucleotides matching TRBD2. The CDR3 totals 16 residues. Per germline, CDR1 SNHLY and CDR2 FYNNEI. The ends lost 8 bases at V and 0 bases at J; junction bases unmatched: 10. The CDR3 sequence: CASGPGGTYSTDTQYF. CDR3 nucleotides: TGTGCCAGCGGGCCGGGGGGGACATATAGCACAGATACGCAGTATTTT.

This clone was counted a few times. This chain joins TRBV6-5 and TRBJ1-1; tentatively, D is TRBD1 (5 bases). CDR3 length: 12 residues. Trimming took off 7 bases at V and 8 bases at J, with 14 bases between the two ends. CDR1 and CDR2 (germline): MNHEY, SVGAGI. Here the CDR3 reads CASTRLGGEAFF. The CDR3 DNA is TGTGCCAGCACCCGGTTGGGGGGGGAAGCTTTCTTT.

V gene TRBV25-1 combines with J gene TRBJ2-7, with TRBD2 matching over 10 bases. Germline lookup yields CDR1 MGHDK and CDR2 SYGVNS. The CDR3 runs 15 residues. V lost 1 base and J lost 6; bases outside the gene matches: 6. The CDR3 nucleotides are TGTGCCAGCAGTGAATTAGAACTAGCGGGAACCGAGCAGTACTTC. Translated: CASSELELAGTEQYF.

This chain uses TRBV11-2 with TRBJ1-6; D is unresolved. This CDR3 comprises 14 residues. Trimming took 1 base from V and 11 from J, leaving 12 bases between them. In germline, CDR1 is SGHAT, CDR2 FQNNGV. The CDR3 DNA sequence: TGTGCCAGCAGCTTAGGGGCGAAGTCAGCACCCCTCCACTTT. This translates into CASSLGAKSAPLHF.

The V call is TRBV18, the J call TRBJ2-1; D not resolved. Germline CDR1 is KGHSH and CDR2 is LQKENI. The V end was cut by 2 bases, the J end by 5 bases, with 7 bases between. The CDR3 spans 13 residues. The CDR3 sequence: CASSPGADNEQFF. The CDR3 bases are TGTGCCAGCTCACCAGGCGCGGACAATGAGCAGTTCTTC.

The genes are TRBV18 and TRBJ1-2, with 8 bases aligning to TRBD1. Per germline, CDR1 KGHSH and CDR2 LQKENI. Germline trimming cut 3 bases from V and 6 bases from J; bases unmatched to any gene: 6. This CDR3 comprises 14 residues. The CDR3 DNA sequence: TGTGCCAGCTCACCTAGCCCGACAGGGGATGGCTACACCTTC. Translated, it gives CASSPSPTGDGYTF.

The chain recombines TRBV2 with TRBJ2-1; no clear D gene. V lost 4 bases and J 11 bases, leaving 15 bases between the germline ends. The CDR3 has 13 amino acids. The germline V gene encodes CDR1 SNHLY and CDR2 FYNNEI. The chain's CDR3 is CASSVTRSSQQFF. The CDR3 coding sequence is TGTGCCAGCAGTGTAACCCGGAGTAGCCAGCAGTTCTTC.

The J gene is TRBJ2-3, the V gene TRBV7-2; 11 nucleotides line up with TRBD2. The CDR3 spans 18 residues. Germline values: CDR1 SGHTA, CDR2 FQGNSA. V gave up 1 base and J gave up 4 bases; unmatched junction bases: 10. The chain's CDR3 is CASSLGGIAGGRPDTQYF. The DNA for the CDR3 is TGTGCCAGCAGCTTAGGGGGGATAGCGGGGGGGCGTCCAGATACGCAGTATTTT.

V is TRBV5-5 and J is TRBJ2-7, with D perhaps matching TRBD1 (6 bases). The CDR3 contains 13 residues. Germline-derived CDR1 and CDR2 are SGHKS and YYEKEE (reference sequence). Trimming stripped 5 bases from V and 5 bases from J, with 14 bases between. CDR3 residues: CASSSSGQHEQYF. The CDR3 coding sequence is TGTGCCAGCAGTTCTTCAGGACAGCACGAGCAGTACTTC.

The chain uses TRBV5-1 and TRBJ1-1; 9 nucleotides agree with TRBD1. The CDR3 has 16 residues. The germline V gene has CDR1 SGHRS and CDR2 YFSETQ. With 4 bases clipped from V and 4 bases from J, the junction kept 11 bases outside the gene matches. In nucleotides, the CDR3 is TGCGCCAGCAGCCAGGGGACAGGGCAAGTGGGCACTGAAGCTTTCTTT. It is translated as CASSQGTGQVGTEAFF. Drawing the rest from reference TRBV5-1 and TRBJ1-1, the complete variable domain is KAGVTQTPRYLIKTRGQQVTLSCSPISGHRSVSWYQQTPGQGLQFLFEYFSETQRNKGNFPGRFSGRQFSNSRSEMNVSTLELGDSALYLCASSQGTGQVGTEAFFGQGTRLTVV.

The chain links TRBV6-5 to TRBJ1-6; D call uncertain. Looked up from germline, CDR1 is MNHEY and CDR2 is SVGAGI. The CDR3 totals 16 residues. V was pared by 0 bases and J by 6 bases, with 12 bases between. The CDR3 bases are TGTGCCAGCAGTTACTCGACCAGGCGTTCTAATTCACCCCTCCACTTT. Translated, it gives CASSYSTRRSNSPLHF.

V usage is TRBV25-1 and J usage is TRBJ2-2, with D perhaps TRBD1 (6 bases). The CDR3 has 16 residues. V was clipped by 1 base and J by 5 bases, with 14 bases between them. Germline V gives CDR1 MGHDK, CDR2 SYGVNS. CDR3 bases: TGTGCCAGCAGTGAATTTGGGCAGGGGCGGACCGGGGAGCTGTTTTTT. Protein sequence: CASSEFGQGRTGELFF.